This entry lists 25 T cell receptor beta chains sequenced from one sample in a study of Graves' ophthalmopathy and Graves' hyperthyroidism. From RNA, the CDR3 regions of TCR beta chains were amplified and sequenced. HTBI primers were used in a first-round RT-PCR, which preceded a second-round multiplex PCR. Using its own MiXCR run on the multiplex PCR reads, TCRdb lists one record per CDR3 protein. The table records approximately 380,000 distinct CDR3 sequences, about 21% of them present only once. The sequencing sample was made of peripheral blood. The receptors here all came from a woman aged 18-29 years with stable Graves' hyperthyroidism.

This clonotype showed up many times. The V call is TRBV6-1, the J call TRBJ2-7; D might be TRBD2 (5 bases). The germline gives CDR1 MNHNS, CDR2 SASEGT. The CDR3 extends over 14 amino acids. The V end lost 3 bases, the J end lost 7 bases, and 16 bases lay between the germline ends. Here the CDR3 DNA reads TGTGCCAGCAGTGACGGGATATTGACGGGTGAGCAGTACTTC. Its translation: CASSDGILTGEQYF.

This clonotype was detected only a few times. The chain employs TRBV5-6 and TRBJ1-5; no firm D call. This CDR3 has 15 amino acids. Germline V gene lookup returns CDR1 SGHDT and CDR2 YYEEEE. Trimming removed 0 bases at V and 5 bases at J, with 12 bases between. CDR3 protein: CASSLGGMWDQPQHF. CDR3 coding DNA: TGTGCCAGCAGCTTGGGAGGGATGTGGGATCAGCCCCAGCATTTT.

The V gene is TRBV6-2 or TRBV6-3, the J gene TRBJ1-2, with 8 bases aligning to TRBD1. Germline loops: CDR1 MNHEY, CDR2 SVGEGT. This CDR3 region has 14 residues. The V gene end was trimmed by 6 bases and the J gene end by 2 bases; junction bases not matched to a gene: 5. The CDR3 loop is CASRRQGTNYGYTF. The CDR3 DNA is TGTGCCAGCAGAAGACAGGGGACGAACTATGGCTACACCTTC.

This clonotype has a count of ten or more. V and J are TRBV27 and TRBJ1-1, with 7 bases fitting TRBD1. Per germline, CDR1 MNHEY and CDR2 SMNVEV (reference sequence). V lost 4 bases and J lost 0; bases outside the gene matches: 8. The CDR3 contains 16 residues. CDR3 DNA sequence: TGTGCCAGCAGTTCATCACACAGGGGCTTGAACACTGAAGCTTTCTTT. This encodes CASSSSHRGLNTEAFF.

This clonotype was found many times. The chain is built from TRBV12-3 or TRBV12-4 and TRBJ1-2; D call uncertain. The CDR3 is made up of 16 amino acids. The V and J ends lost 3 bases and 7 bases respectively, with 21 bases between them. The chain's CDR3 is CASSFLVQTRKVGYTF. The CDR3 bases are TGTGCCAGCAGTTTTTTGGTACAGACAAGAAAGGTTGGCTACACCTTC.

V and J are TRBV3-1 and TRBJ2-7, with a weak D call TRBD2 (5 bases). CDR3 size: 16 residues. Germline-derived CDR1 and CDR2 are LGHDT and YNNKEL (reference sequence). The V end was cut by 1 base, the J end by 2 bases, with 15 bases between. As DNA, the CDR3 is TGTGCCAGCAGCCAAGTTAACGCCGGCGGGCCCTACGAGCAGTACTTC. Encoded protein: CASSQVNAGGPYEQYF.

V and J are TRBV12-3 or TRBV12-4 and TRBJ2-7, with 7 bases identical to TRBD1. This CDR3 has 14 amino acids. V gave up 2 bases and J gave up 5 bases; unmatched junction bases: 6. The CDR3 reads CASSLRQGVDEQYF. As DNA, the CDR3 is TGTGCCAGCAGTTTACGACAGGGTGTCGACGAGCAGTACTTC.

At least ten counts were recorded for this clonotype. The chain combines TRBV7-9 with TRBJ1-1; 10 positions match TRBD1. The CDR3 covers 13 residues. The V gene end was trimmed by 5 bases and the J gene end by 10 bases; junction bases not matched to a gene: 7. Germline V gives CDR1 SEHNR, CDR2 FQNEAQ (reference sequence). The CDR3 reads CASSPGTGEGAFF. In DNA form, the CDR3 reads TGTGCCAGCAGCCCAGGGACAGGGGAGGGAGCTTTCTTT.

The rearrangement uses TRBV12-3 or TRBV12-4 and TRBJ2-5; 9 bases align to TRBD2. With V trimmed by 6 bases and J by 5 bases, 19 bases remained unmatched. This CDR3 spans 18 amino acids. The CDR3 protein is CASSLVSLLAGESETQYF. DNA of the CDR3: TGTGCCAGCAGCTTGGTCTCCCTTTTAGCGGGAGAGAGTGAGACCCAGTACTTC.

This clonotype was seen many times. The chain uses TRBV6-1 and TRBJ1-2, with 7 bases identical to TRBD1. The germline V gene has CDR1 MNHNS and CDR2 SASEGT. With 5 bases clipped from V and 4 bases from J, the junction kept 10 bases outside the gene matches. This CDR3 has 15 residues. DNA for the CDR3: TGTGCCAGCAGTATCGGACAGGTCGGGGGCTATGGCTACACCTTC. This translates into CASSIGQVGGYGYTF.

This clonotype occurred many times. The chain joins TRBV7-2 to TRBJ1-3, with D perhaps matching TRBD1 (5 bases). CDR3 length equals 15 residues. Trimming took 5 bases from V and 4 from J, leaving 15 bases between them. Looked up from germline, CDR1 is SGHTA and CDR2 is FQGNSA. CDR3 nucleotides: TGTGCCAGCAGCACCCACGGGGGGGACGGAAACACCATATATTTT. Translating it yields CASSTHGGDGNTIYF.

CDR3: CAWTTDRGAFF. CDR3 DNA: TGTGCCTGGACGACCGACAGGGGTGCTTTCTTT. This chain uses TRBV30 with TRBJ1-1, with TRBD1 identical over 8 bases. After removal of 4 bases from V and 11 bases from J, the junction contained 6 bases not matched to a gene. The CDR3 has 11 residues. CDR1 and CDR2 from the germline V gene are GTSNPN and SVGIG (reference sequence).

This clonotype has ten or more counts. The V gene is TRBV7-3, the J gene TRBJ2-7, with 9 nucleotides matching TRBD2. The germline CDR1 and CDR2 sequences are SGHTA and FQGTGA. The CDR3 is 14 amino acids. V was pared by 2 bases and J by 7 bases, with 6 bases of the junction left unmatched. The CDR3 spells CASSLSATSGEQYF. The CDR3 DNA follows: TGTGCCAGCAGCTTATCTGCGACTAGCGGAGAGCAGTACTTC. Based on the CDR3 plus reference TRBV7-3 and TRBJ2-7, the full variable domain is GAGVSQTPSNKVTEKGKYVELRCDPISGHTALYWYRQSLGQGPEFLIYFQGTGAADDSGLPNDRFFAVRPEGSVSTLKIQRTERGDSAVYLCASSLSATSGEQYFGPGTRLTVT.

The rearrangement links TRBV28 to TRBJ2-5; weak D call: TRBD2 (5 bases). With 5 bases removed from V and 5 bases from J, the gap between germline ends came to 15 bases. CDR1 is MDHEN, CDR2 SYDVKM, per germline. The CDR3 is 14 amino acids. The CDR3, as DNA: TGTGCCAGCAGTAACTCCGGGAATCGGGAGACCCAGTACTTC. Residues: CASSNSGNRETQYF.

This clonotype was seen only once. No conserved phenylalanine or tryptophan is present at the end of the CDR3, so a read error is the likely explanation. CDR3 in DNA: TGTGCCAGCAGCCGCTATGAAGGGGTTGGTGAAGCTTTCCTT. Translated, it gives CASSRYEGVGEAFL. The rearrangement uses TRBV6-2 or TRBV6-3 and TRBJ1-1; D might be TRBD1 (5 bases). The CDR3 covers 14 residues. The V gene's germline CDR1 is MNHEY and CDR2 SVGEGT. V lost 6 bases and J 7 bases, leaving 18 bases between the germline ends.

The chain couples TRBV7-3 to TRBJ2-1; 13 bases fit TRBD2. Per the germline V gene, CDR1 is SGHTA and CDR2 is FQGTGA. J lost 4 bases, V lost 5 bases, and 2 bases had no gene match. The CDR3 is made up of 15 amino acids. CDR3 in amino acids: CASSPTSGRYNEQFF. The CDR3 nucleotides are TGTGCCAGCAGCCCGACTAGCGGGAGGTACAATGAGCAGTTCTTC.

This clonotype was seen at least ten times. The CDR3: CASSLAGQGINEQYF. The DNA for the CDR3 is TGTGCCAGCAGCTTAGCGGGACAGGGTATAAACGAGCAGTACTTC. The chain has TRBV11-1 and TRBJ2-7; 9 nucleotides match TRBD1. This CDR3 contains 15 residues. Trimming removed 0 bases from V and 5 bases from J; junction bases left unmatched: 5. CDR1 and CDR2 (germline): SGHAT, FQDESV (reference sequence).

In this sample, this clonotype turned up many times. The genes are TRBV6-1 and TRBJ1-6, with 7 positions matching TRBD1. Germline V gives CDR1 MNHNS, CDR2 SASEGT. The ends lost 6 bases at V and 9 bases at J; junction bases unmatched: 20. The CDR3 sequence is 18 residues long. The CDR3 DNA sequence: TGTGCCAGCAGAGAGAAAAGGGGGCGCTTGGGACGAACTTCACCCCTCCACTTT. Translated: CASREKRGRLGRTSPLHF.

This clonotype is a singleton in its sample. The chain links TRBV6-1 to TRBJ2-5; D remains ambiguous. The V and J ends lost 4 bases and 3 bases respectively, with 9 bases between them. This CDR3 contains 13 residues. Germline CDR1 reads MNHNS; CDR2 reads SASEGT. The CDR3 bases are TGTGCCAGCAGTGGGCGGCGAGAAGAGACCCAGTACTTC. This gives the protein CASSGRREETQYF.

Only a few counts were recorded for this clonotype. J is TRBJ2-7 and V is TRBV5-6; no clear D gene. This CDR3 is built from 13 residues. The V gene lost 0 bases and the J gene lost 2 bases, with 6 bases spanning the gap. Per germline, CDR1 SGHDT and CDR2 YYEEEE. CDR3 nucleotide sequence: TGTGCCAGCAGCTTGGGCGTTGCCTACGAGCAGTACTTC. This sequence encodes CASSLGVAYEQYF.

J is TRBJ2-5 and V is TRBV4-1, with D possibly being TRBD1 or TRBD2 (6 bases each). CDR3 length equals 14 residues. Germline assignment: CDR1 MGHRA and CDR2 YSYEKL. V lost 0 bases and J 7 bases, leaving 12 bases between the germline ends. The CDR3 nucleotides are TGCGCCAGCAGCCAAGATAAGGGGGGTGGGACCCAGTACTTC. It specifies CASSQDKGGGTQYF.

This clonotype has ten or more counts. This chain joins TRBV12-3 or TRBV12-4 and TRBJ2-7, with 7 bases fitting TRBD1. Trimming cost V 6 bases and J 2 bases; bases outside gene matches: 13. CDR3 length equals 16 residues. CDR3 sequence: CASSPGYDRVAYEQYF. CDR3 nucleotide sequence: TGTGCCAGCAGCCCCGGGTATGACAGGGTTGCCTACGAGCAGTACTTC.

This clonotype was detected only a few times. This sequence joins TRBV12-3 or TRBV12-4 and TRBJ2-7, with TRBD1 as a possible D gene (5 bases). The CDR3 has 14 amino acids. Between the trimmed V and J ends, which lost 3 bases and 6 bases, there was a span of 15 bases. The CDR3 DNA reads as TGTGCCAGCAGTTTTCTAACAGGCCCCAGCGAGCAGTACTTC. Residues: CASSFLTGPSEQYF.

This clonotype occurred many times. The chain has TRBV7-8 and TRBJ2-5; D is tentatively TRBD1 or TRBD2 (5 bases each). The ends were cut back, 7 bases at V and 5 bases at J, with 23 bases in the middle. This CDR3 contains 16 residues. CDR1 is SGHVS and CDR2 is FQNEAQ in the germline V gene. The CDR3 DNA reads TGTGCCAGCACCCTAGCCGTGGCCGTTTGGGGGGAGACCCAGTACTTC. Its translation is CASTLAVAVWGETQYF.

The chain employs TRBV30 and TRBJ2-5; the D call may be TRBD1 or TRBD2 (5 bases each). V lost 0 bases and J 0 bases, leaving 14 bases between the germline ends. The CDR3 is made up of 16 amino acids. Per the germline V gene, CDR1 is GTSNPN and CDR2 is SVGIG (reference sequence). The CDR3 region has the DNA TGTGCCTGGAGTGTGGGATCGGGGCTACACCAAGAGACCCAGTACTTC. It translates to CAWSVGSGLHQETQYF.